Shown below are 17 T cell receptor beta chains from a single sample sequenced in a study of Ad26.COV2.S vaccination and SARS-CoV-2 variants. Treatment specified: roughly 18 received Ad26.COV2.S at low or high dose, single or two shots; roughly five received placebo; per-sample allocation not given. At day 63 after the first vaccine or placebo injection, samples were drawn. This table comes from immunoSEQ multiplex PCR, and its TCRdb copy is limited to in-frame clones, with some not included. The sample contains around 270,000 clones, 87% of which appear only once. Sample: peripheral blood, taken in a trial of Ad26.COV2.S vaccine versus placebo. These receptors were collected from a person between 18 and 65 years old who received the Ad26.COV2.S COVID-19 vaccine or a placebo.

The gene calls are TRBV2 and TRBJ1-1; D is perhaps TRBD1 (6 bases). Germline V gives CDR1 SNHLY, CDR2 FYNNEI. The V end was cut by 6 bases, the J end by 2 bases, with 13 bases between. This CDR3 contains 14 residues. The CDR3 loop reads CASSRTDLNTEAFF. In DNA, the CDR3 is TGTGCCAGCAGCAGGACAGATCTCAACACTGAAGCTTTCTTT. The full variable domain, its missing parts supplied by reference TRBV2 and TRBJ1-1, is EPEVTQTPSHQVTQMGQEVILRCVPISNHLYFYWYRQILGQKVEFLVSFYNNEISEKSEIFDDQFSVERPDGSNFTLKIRSTKLEDSAMYFCASSRTDLNTEAFFGQGTRLTVV.

The chain is built from TRBV7-2 and TRBJ1-1; weak D call: TRBD1 (6 bases). V was trimmed by 5 bases and J by 0 bases, leaving 10 bases between them. The CDR3 is 14 amino acids. CDR1 and CDR2 (germline): SGHTA, FQGNSA. CDR3 residues: CASSPRGMNTEAFF. CDR3 nucleotide sequence: TGTGCCAGCAGCCCAAGGGGGATGAACACTGAAGCTTTCTTT.

V gene TRBV27 combines with J gene TRBJ1-1; 7 bases are shared with TRBD1. The V and J ends lost 5 bases and 3 bases, in that order; junction bases with no gene match: 15. Germline V gives CDR1 MNHEY, CDR2 SMNVEV (reference sequence). This CDR3 contains 17 residues. CDR3 in amino acids: CASSPHRGGHPDTEAFF. DNA of the CDR3: TGTGCCAGCAGTCCCCACAGGGGCGGCCATCCCGACACTGAAGCTTTCTTT.

V is TRBV18 and J is TRBJ2-1; 7 bases align to TRBD2. Losses at the gene ends were 4 bases for V and 4 bases for J; bases not matched to a gene: 4. The CDR3 spans 14 residues. The V gene's germline CDR1 is KGHSH and CDR2 LQKENI. CDR3 amino acids: CASSRGTNYNEQFF. CDR3 nucleotide sequence: TGTGCCAGCTCACGGGGGACTAATTACAATGAGCAGTTCTTC.

The gene calls are TRBV4-2 and TRBJ2-5; TRBD2 might be the D (6 bases). V was clipped by 4 bases and J by 1 base, with 19 bases between them. Germline V gene data show CDR1 as LGHNA and CDR2 as YNFKEQ. This CDR3 comprises 17 residues. The CDR3 sequence: CASSRVAVGGPQETQYF. The CDR3 coding sequence is TGTGCCAGCAGCCGGGTAGCGGTGGGGGGTCCCCAAGAGACCCAGTACTTC.

The chain carries TRBV7-8 and TRBJ2-7, with D unresolved. The V end was cut by 6 bases, the J end by 5 bases, with 20 bases between. Looked up from germline, CDR1 is SGHVS and CDR2 is FQNEAQ. The CDR3 sequence is 15 residues long. The CDR3 is CASRSPPGFPHEQYV. The CDR3 DNA reads as TGTGCCAGCAGGTCCCCCCCCGGATTCCCCCACGAGCAGTACGTC.

The chain combines TRBV7-2 with TRBJ2-1; D is perhaps TRBD1 (6 bases). The CDR3 length is 15 residues. CDR1 is SGHTA, CDR2 FQGNSA, per germline. V lost 5 bases to trimming and J lost 5 bases, with 16 bases between them. Here the CDR3 reads CASSRSLQGNNEQFF. As DNA, the CDR3 is TGTGCCAGCAGCCGTAGCCTCCAGGGGAACAATGAGCAGTTCTTC. Using reference TRBV7-2 and TRBJ2-1 for the parts outside the CDR3, the full variable domain is GAGVSQSPSNKVTEKGKDVELRCDPISGHTALYWYRQSLGQGLEFLIYFQGNSAPDKSGLPSDRFSAERTGGSVSTLTIQRTQQEDSAVYLCASSRSLQGNNEQFFGPGTRLTVL.

CDR3 loop: CASSRLTSWEETQYF. The DNA for the CDR3 is TGTGCCAGCAGCCGATTGACATCTTGGGAAGAGACCCAGTACTTC. The rearrangement joins TRBV14 to TRBJ2-5; no firm D call. CDR1 and CDR2 (germline): SGHDN, FVKESK. The CDR3 contains 15 residues. V was pared by 4 bases and J by 3 bases, with 15 bases between. Using reference TRBV14 and TRBJ2-5 for the parts outside the CDR3, the full variable domain is EAGVTQFPSHSVIEKGQTVTLRCDPISGHDNLYWYRRVMGKEIKFLLHFVKESKQDESGMPNNRFLAERTGGTYSTLKVQPAELEDSGVYFCASSRLTSWEETQYFGPGTRLLVL.

The chain joins TRBV4-1 to TRBJ1-6; unclear D gene. The germline V gene encodes CDR1 MGHRA and CDR2 YSYEKL. CDR3 length: 16 residues. Deletions cut 4 bases from V and 7 bases from J, with 17 bases between. Written as DNA, the CDR3 is TGCGCCAGCAGCCGCCTCCTCGGAGCTTCCAATTCACCCCTCCACTTT. It yields the protein CASSRLLGASNSPLHF.

The genes are TRBV19 and TRBJ1-1, with D hard to call. Between the trimmed V and J ends, which lost 3 bases and 0 bases, there was a span of 2 bases. The CDR3 runs to 12 residues. Germline lookup yields CDR1 LNHDA and CDR2 SQIVND (reference sequence). The CDR3, as DNA: TGTGCCAGTAGTATGGTGAACACTGAAGCTTTCTTT. It yields the protein CASSMVNTEAFF.

The chain employs TRBV3-1 (or the pseudogene TRBV3-2) and TRBJ2-1, with TRBD2 matching 7 bases. This CDR3 is 15 amino acids long. V trimming: 4 bases; J trimming: 7 bases; junction bases outside the gene matches: 10. In germline, CDR1 is LGHDT, CDR2 YNNKEL (reference sequence). CDR3 coding DNA: TGTGCCAGCAGCCGGCCAAGCGGGAATAGAAATGAGCAGTTCTTC. Amino acids: CASSRPSGNRNEQFF.

This chain joins TRBV6-6 and TRBJ2-7; D is perhaps TRBD1 or TRBD2 (5 bases each). CDR3 size: 15 residues. Germline CDR1 is MNHNY and CDR2 is SVGAGI (reference sequence). V was shortened by 1 base and J by 0 bases, with 10 bases between the two germline ends. In nucleotides, the CDR3 is TGTGCCAGCAGTTACTGGGACGGTTACTCCTACGAGCAGTACTTC. Translation gives CASSYWDGYSYEQYF.

This clone came up many times. The rearrangement uses TRBV5-4 and TRBJ2-2, with 11 bases matching TRBD1. The CDR3 length is 18 residues. Trimming took 4 bases from V and 7 from J; bases not matched to a gene: 15. Germline V gene sequence: CDR1 SGHNT, CDR2 YYREEE (reference sequence). The CDR3: CASSATGTGGYVFGELFF. CDR3 bases: TGTGCCAGCAGCGCTACCGGGACAGGGGGGTACGTTTTCGGGGAGCTGTTTTTT.

The rearrangement uses TRBV20-1 and TRBJ1-2, with D perhaps matching TRBD1 (5 bases). The ends were cut back, 3 bases at V and 4 bases at J, with 12 bases in the middle. The CDR3 is made up of 13 amino acids. Germline V CDR1 and CDR2: DFQATT, SNEGSKA (reference sequence). CDR3 in DNA: TGCAGTGCTAGTGCAGGGAGTGGCTATGGCTACACCTTC. Amino acids: CSASAGSGYGYTF.

The chain recombines TRBV19 with TRBJ2-1; the D gene is possibly TRBD1 (6 bases). Germline V gene data show CDR1 as LNHDA and CDR2 as SQIVND (reference sequence). V lost 6 bases and J lost 3, with 9 bases in between. The length of the CDR3 is 13 residues. The CDR3 protein is CASSWTVYNEQFF. The CDR3 bases are TGTGCCAGTAGCTGGACAGTCTACAATGAGCAGTTCTTC.

CDR3 coding DNA: TGTGCTGGCGTTACGGACAAAGAGACCCAGTACTTC. Its protein product is CAGVTDKETQYF. The chain has TRBV2 and TRBJ2-5, with D perhaps matching TRBD1 (5 bases). The CDR3 is 12 amino acids. Per the germline V gene, CDR1 is SNHLY and CDR2 is FYNNEI.

With regard to this clone: Within the sample, other DNA sequences also encode this same CDR3. This chain joins TRBV3-1 (or the pseudogene TRBV3-2) and TRBJ2-7; no reliable D call. Germline values: CDR1 LGHDT, CDR2 YNNKEL (reference sequence). The CDR3 spans 13 residues. V dropped 1 base and J dropped 3 bases, with 7 bases sitting between them. CDR3 sequence reads: CASSQGGGYEQYF. CDR3 coding DNA: TGTGCCAGCAGCCAAGGAGGCGGCTACGAGCAGTACTTC.